The entry below gives a single T cell receptor (beta chain) sequence along with its context. Its antigen target is currently unknown. Base qualities were left out, and no much larger clone turns up one base away. The entry originates in a study of T cell changes during pregnancy in multiple sclerosis (dated by TCRdb to between 2018 and 2021). For the wider study: Changes in the T cell repertoire over the course of pregnancy were examined in this study in women with multiple sclerosis.

Library method: the immunoSEQ multiplex PCR assay. TCRdb holds this immuneACCESS table with in-frame rearrangements only. Some clones are missing; in checked studies, unresolved V genes explain under half, and the rest has no known cause. In all, the sample holds about 59,000 clones, and roughly 93% of those were seen once. Of the sample, roughly 0.35% is held by the ten largest clones. The germline ends are 17 bases apart after V is trimmed by 5 bases and J by 3 bases. CDR1 MDHEN and CDR2 SYDVKM are derived from the germline V gene. The CDR3, cysteine through phenylalanine, is 16 amino acids long. Of all the DNA, just the CDR3 is kept, 48 bases in frame from base 1.

This sequence originates from a female donor with multiple sclerosis, enrolled in a pregnancy study. The chain was built from TRBV28 and TRBJ1-5, and the D gene may be TRBD1, 6 bases matching. The sequenced sample was CD4+ T cells from peripheral blood mononuclear cells, obtained before pregnancy. The CDR3 sequence is CASSTRTETFNQPQHF. The DNA reads TGTGCCAGCAGTACCAGGACAGAGACGTTCAATCAGCCCCAGCATTTT.